The clone carrying this TCR beta chain was seen ten or more times. Its specificity is not known. Unmatched junction bases numbered 9, after V lost 11 bases and J lost 2 bases. This CDR3 is built from 15 residues. In germline, CDR1 is MNHEY, CDR2 SVGEGT. The second PCR ran roughly 7 to 11 cycles with a sample-barcoded 5' primer and J-beta primers. TCRdb reprocessed the 5' RACE reads with MiXCR, giving one entry per CDR3 protein. The sample shows approximately 810,000 distinct CDR3 sequences, 29% of them seen only once. This sample is part of a study of blood T cells in healthy people across ages. For the study at large: Per two T cells, about one barcoded beta molecule was captured through template switching. Study-level points and caveats: TCR beta diversity, measured per million T cells, fell in a roughly linear way with age.

At least 7 million PBMCs were isolated per sample. The chain uses TRBV6-2 or TRBV6-3 and TRBJ2-6, with TRBD1 matching over 7 bases. Sequenced input: blood. This TCR was sampled from a woman of 80 years or more in good health. The CDR3 region is CASRQGSTGANVLTF. In DNA form, the CDR3 reads TGTGCCTCCCGACAGGGATCAACTGGGGCCAACGTCCTGACTTTC.